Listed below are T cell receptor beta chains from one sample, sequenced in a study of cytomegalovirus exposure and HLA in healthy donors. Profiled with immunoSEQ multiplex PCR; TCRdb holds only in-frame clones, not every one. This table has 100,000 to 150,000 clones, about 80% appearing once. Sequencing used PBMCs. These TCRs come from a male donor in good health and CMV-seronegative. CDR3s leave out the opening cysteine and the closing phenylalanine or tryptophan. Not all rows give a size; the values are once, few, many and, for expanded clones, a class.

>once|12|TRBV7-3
ASRTSGNTGELF
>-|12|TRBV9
ASSVEPHSNEQF
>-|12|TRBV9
ASSVVERTDTQY
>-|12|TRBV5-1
ASSPLASTDTQY
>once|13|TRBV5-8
ASSTIRGPGNTIY
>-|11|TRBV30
AWSEGVKETQY
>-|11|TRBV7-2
ASSWGGNQPQH
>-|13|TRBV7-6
ASSSTSGSYNEQF
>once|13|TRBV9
ASSGGGSSSYEQY
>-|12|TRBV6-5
ASSFFSGANVLT
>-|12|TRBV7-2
ASSQVDRNNEQF
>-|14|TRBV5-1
ASSYGTSGRTGELF
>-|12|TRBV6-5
ASSYLRLNTEAF
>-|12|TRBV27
ASSLQGREYEQY
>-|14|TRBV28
ASSLLWDSAGNTIY
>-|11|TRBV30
AWTGGRTGELF
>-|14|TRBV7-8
ASSLAGGYIKNIQY
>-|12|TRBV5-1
ASSLERQGGGYT
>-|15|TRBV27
ASSLYPGFATNEKLF
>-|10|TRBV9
ASSVGGAEAF
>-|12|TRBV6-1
ACSQGQGGETQY
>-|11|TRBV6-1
ASSLTGWTEAF
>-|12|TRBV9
ASSRDIYNNEQF
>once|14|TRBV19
ASSIGPGIGNEKLF
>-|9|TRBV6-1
ASSVGQPQH
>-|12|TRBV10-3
AISQTGGGEKLF
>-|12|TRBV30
ASNTRQGSYEQY
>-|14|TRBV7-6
ASSPQLAGEGNEQF
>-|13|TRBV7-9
ASSLKQGANEKLF
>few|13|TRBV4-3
ASSQGTGVMNEQF
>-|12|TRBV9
ASSADRRVSEAF
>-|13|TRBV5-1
ASSLRGLATDTQY
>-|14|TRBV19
ASSTLTLGGTDTQY
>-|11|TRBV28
ASSVEVVTEAF
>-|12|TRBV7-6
ASSLALGTYEQY
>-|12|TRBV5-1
ASSLALMNTEAF
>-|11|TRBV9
ASSPRLAHEQF
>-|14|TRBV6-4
ASSDHPGQGANEQF